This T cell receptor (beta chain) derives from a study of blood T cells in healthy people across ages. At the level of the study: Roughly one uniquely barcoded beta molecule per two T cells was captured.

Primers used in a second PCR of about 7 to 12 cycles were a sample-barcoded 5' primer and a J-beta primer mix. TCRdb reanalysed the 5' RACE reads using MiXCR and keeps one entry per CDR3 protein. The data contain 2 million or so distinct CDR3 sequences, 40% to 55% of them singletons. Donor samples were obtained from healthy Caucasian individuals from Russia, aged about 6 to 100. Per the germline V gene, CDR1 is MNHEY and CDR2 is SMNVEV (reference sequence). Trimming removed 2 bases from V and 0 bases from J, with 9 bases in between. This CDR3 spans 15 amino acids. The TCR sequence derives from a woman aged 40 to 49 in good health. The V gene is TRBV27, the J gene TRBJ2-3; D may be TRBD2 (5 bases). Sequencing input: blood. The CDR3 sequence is CASSLGLYSTDTQYF. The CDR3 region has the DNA TGTGCCAGCAGTTTAGGACTTTATAGCACAGATACGCAGTATTTT.